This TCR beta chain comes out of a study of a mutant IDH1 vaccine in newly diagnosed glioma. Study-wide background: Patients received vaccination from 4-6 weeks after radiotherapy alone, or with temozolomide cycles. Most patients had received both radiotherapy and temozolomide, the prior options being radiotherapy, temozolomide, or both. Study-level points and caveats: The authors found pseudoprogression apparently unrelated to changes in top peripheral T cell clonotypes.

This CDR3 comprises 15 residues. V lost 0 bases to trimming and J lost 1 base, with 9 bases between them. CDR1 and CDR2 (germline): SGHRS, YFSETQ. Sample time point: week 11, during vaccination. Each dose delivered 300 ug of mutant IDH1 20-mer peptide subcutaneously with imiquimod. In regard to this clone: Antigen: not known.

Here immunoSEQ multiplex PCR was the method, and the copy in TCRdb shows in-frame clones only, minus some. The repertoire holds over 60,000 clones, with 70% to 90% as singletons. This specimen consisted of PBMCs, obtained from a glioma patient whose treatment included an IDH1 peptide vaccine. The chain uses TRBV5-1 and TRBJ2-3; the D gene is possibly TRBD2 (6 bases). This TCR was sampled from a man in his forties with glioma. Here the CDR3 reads CASSLDSGGTDTQYF. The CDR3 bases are TGCGCCAGCAGCTTGGATTCGGGGGGCACAGATACGCAGTATTTT.